This entry lists 15 T cell receptor beta chains sequenced from one sample in a study of T cells after yellow fever vaccination. Via MiXCR, TCRdb re-called the 5' RACE reads, giving one row per CDR3 protein. The profile covers roughly 240,000 distinct CDR3 sequences, with over 6.5% appearing a single time and roughly 1% taken by the ten largest. Sequencing was performed on CD4+ T cells sorted from PBMCs, taken on the day of the yellow fever booster vaccination. The receptors derive from a young man who received the YFV17D yellow fever vaccine.

The gene calls are TRBV12-3 or TRBV12-4 and TRBJ2-2; TRBD2 matches at 8 bases. The length of the CDR3 is 14 residues. The trim removed 8 bases at V and 1 base at J, leaving 3 bases unmatched. CDR3 sequence reads: CASLAGLNTGELFF. As DNA, the CDR3 is TGTGCCAGCTTAGCGGGACTGAACACCGGGGAGCTGTTTTTT.

The chain is built from TRBV12-3 or TRBV12-4 and TRBJ1-5; D not certain. Trimming removed 5 bases from V and 9 bases from J, with 20 bases in between. The CDR3 is made up of 15 amino acids. The CDR3 is CASSPSASGFGPQHF. CDR3 nucleotide sequence: TGTGCCAGCAGTCCCTCTGCATCCGGGTTTGGGCCCCAGCATTTT.

This clonotype was seen a handful of times. This CDR3 reads CASSPQGAFEQYF. The CDR3 DNA reads as TGTGCCAGCAGCCCACAGGGGGCCTTCGAGCAGTACTTC. The chain carries TRBV7-2 and TRBJ2-7; 9 bases line up with TRBD1. The germline gives CDR1 SGHTA, CDR2 FQGNSA. The CDR3 is made up of 13 amino acids. Trimming took 5 bases from V and 6 from J; bases not matched to a gene: 5.

There are many counts of this clonotype. CDR3 amino acids: CASSQTYNSPLHF. DNA for the CDR3: TGTGCCAGCTCCCAGACCTATAATTCACCCCTCCACTTT. V is TRBV12-3 or TRBV12-4 and J is TRBJ1-6; no clear D. This CDR3 is built from 13 residues. V was trimmed by 8 bases and J by 2 bases, leaving 7 bases between them.

DNA of the CDR3: TGCAGTCTTATAGCGGGATTTGGCGAGCAGTACTTC. As protein: CSLIAGFGEQYF. The chain links TRBV20-1 to TRBJ2-7, with TRBD2 identical over 8 bases. Per germline, CDR1 DFQATT and CDR2 SNEGSKA (reference sequence). CDR3 length: 12 amino acids. Losses at the gene ends were 8 bases for V and 6 bases for J; bases not matched to a gene: 9.

This clonotype was observed at least ten times. This rearrangement joins TRBV20-1 to TRBJ2-7; 7 bases align to TRBD2. The CDR3 totals 14 residues. Unmatched junction bases numbered 8, after V lost 2 bases and J lost 4 bases. Germline V gene sequence: CDR1 DFQATT, CDR2 SNEGSKA (reference sequence). CDR3 sequence: CSARFQAGSYEQYF. As DNA, the CDR3 is TGCAGTGCTAGATTTCAAGCGGGATCTTACGAGCAGTACTTC.

This clonotype appeared many times. V is TRBV29-1 and J is TRBJ1-1; D is unresolved. CDR3 length: 13 residues. The germline gives CDR1 SQVTM, CDR2 ANQGSEA. V lost 1 base, J lost 0 bases, and 6 bases lay in between. The CDR3 DNA sequence: TGCAGCGTTGAAGGGGGAATGAACACTGAAGCTTTCTTT. Translation gives CSVEGGMNTEAFF. The variable domain in full, completed from reference TRBV29-1 and TRBJ1-1, reads SAVISQKPSRDICQRGTSLTIQCQVDSQVTMMFWYRQQPGQSLTLIATANQGSEATYESGFVIDKFPISRPNLTFSTLTVSNMSPEDSSIYLCSVEGGMNTEAFFGQGTRLTVV.

About this clonotype: A much larger clone sits a single nucleotide away, making a read error possible. The V and J genes are TRBV7-3 and TRBJ1-2; 8 bases map to TRBD1. V lost 5 bases, J lost 3 bases, and 8 bases stayed unmatched. The CDR3 consists of 15 residues. Germline V gene data show CDR1 as SGHTA and CDR2 as FQGTGA. The CDR3 nucleotides are TGTGCCAGCAGCGTTACCGGGACAGGAGACTATGGCTACACCTTC. Its translation: CASSVTGTGDYGYTF.

This chain connects TRBV19 to TRBJ2-2; D is perhaps TRBD2 (6 bases). V lost 9 bases to trimming and J lost 6 bases, with 17 bases between them. The CDR3 has 14 amino acids. CDR1 and CDR2 (germline): LNHDA, SQIVND (reference sequence). The CDR3 protein is CASNGLYAAGELFF. In DNA form, the CDR3 reads TGTGCCAGCAACGGACTATACGCCGCCGGGGAGCTGTTTTTT.

This clonotype was seen only a few times. The rearrangement links TRBV30 to TRBJ2-2; D ambiguous. V lost 2 bases and J lost 5, with 6 bases in between. This CDR3 region has 12 residues. The germline V gene encodes CDR1 GTSNPN and CDR2 SVGIG (reference sequence). CDR3 coding DNA: TGTGCCTGGAGTCTCGGAACCGGGGAGCTGTTTTTT. Its protein product is CAWSLGTGELFF.

This clonotype was observed a handful of times. J is TRBJ1-4 and V is TRBV19, with TRBD1 matching 7 bases. Germline V CDR1 and CDR2: LNHDA, SQIVND (reference sequence). Trimming removed 10 bases from V and 3 bases from J; junction bases left unmatched: 5. This CDR3 is 13 amino acids long. CDR3 sequence (DNA): TGTGCCACCCAAGGACAGGCTAATGAAAAACTGTTTTTT. As protein: CATQGQANEKLFF.

This clonotype showed up just a few times. The V call is TRBV5-1, the J call TRBJ2-3; 9 bases fit TRBD1. Looked up from germline, CDR1 is SGHRS and CDR2 is YFSETQ. CDR3 length: 15 amino acids. The V segment lost 4 bases and the J segment 2 bases; nucleotides outside the gene matches: 5. The CDR3 bases are TGCGCCAGCAGCGGGAGGGACAGGGCCACAGATACGCAGTATTTT. Protein sequence: CASSGRDRATDTQYF.

This clonotype was observed a few times. The chain carries TRBV20-1 and TRBJ1-1; TRBD1 might be the D (5 bases). This CDR3 spans 15 amino acids. V lost 3 bases and J 0 bases, leaving 14 bases between the germline ends. Germline values: CDR1 DFQATT, CDR2 SNEGSKA (reference sequence). CDR3 sequence: CSASGRGSLNTEAFF. The CDR3 nucleotides are TGCAGTGCTAGCGGCCGGGGGTCACTGAACACTGAAGCTTTCTTT.

There are many counts of this clonotype. This sequence joins TRBV14 and TRBJ2-1, with D tentatively TRBD1 or TRBD2 (7 bases each). The CDR3 totals 14 residues. The germline V gene encodes CDR1 SGHDN and CDR2 FVKESK. The V and J ends lost 2 bases and 7 bases respectively, with 12 bases between them. CDR3 DNA sequence: TGTGCCAGCAGCCAATTCAGGGGGGGTAATGAGCAGTTCTTC. It encodes CASSQFRGGNEQFF.

This clonotype was seen at least ten times. CDR3 nucleotide sequence: TGTGCCAGCAGTCTGAGGGGGCGCGTTGGGCGTGAAAAACTGTTTTTT. It translates to CASSLRGRVGREKLFF. The chain employs TRBV6-5 and TRBJ1-4; 7 nucleotides align to TRBD1. The junction had 13 bases not matched to a gene; V was cut back by 5 bases and J by 7 bases. CDR3 length: 16 amino acids. The germline CDR1 and CDR2 sequences are MNHEY and SVGAGI.